The rows below give T cell receptor beta chains drawn from one sample of a study of blood T cell repertoires in COVID-19. Measured with immunoSEQ multiplex PCR; TCRdb has only the in-frame clones, and not every one. In the table there are about 19,000 clones, 80% to 90% of which are singletons. Material: peripheral blood. These receptors all come from a human donor in a cohort sampled during active COVID-19. Each CDR3 is given with its conserved first and last residue. D genes are given only for firm matches. Only some rows state a clone size, as once, few, many or a class for expanded clones.

V gene	J gene	clone size	D gene	CDR3 DNA	CDR3 protein
TRBV6-5	TRBJ2-3	.	.	TGTGCCAGCAAGGGTAGCGGCACAGATACGCAGTATTTT	CASKGSGTDTQYF
TRBV28	TRBJ2-6	.	.	TGTGCCAGCAGTCCCCAGGGGACTGGGGCCAACGTCCTGACTTTC	CASSPQGTGANVLTF
TRBV4-2	TRBJ2-1	.	.	TGTGCCAGCAGCCCCGAGACAGGCAACCTGGGCCCTGTTAAGTTCTTC	CASSPETGNLGPVKFF
TRBV10-3	TRBJ2-1	.	TRBD2	TGTGCCATCAGCAGTAGCGGGGCTTACAATGAGCAGTTCTTC	CAISSSGAYNEQFF
TRBV27	TRBJ2-3	.	.	TGTGCCAGCAGTTCCCCGACTGTTGTCCGAGGGGATACGCAGTATTTT	CASSSPTVVRGDTQYF
TRBV10-3	TRBJ2-7	.	.	TGTGCCATCAGTGACGTTAACAGGGTAAGGTACGAGCAGTACTTC	CAISDVNRVRYEQYF
TRBV5-1	TRBJ2-3	.	.	TGCGCCAGCAGCTCCCAGGGCAGCGCGAGGGATACGCAGTATTTT	CASSSQGSARDTQYF
TRBV7-8	TRBJ2-3	.	.	TGTGCCAGCAGCGTCGCTTTAAGGGTCCGGGGTCCCACAGATACGCAGTATTTT	CASSVALRVRGPTDTQYF
TRBV27	TRBJ2-1	.	.	TGTGCCAGCAGGAGGGATAGTTGGGCCAATGAGCAGTTCTTC	CASRRDSWANEQFF
TRBV12-3/TRBV12-4	TRBJ2-7	.	.	TGTGCCAGCAGTTTGGCCAGATACGAGCAGTACTTC	CASSLARYEQYF
TRBV5-1	TRBJ2-2	.	.	TGCGCCAGCAGCGTTAGTGGGGCGGAGACCGGGGAGCTGTTTTTT	CASSVSGAETGELFF
TRBV5-6	TRBJ2-4	.	TRBD2	TGTGCCAGCAGCTACATAGCGGGAGTGCGGAACATTCAGTACTTC	CASSYIAGVRNIQYF
TRBV27	TRBJ1-6	.	.	TGTGCCAGCAGTTCTAATCGGGGGGCGGCCCGGTCACCCCTCCACTTT	CASSSNRGAARSPLHF
TRBV5-4	TRBJ2-1	.	TRBD2	TGTGCCAGCAGCCGGACTAGCGGGAGGGCCAATGAGCAGTTCTTC	CASSRTSGRANEQFF
TRBV27	TRBJ1-2	.	TRBD1	TGTGCCAGCAGTCCGACAGGGTGGGGCTATGGCTACACCTTC	CASSPTGWGYGYTF
TRBV21-1	TRBJ2-7	.	.	TGTGCCAGCAGCAAAGTTGAGGGGAGGAACTACGAGCAGTACTTC	CASSKVEGRNYEQYF
TRBV6-2/TRBV6-3	TRBJ2-1	.	TRBD2	TGTGCCAGCAGCCGGGCACTAGCGGCTACGGGCAATGAGCAGTTCTTC	CASSRALAATGNEQFF
TRBV7-3	TRBJ2-1	.	TRBD1	TGTGCCAGCAGCTTAAGAGGGCAGGGGGACATATCCTACAATGAGCAGTTCTTC	CASSLRGQGDISYNEQFF
TRBV28	TRBJ2-3	.	TRBD2	TGTGCCAGCAGGACCCAGCGGGAGCGGCGCACAGATACGCAGTATTTT	CASRTQRERRTDTQYF
TRBV21-1	TRBJ2-7	.	.	TGTGCCACCGGGACTAGCGAAGATTCCTACGAGCAGTACTTC	CATGTSEDSYEQYF
TRBV5-6	TRBJ2-3	.	.	TGTGCCAGCAGCCCCGAGTTTTCGCGGGCAGATACGCAGTATTTT	CASSPEFSRADTQYF
TRBV28	TRBJ1-2	.	TRBD1	TGTGCCAGCAGTTCAGGGGGCACGGCGAGGGGCTACACCTTC	CASSSGGTARGYTF
TRBV6-5	TRBJ1-2	once	.	TGTGCCAGCAGTTACGACGGGAGCGACAGAGACTACACCTTC	CASSYDGSDRDYTF
TRBV6-5	TRBJ1-1	.	.	TGTGCCAGCAGTTACTCGGGGGGGGGCGCGGACACTGAAGCTTTCTTT	CASSYSGGGADTEAFF
TRBV27	TRBJ2-7	.	TRBD1	TGTGCCAGCGGCAGACAGGGGAAATACGAGCAGTACTTC	CASGRQGKYEQYF
TRBV25-1	TRBJ2-7	few	TRBD1	TGTGCCAGCAGTGAATGGGGGTGGGACAGGAGCTCCTACGAGCAGTACTTC	CASSEWGWDRSSYEQYF
TRBV20-1	TRBJ2-1	.	.	TGCAGTGGGGCCGACAATGAGCAGTTCTTC	CSGADNEQFF
TRBV12-3/TRBV12-4	TRBJ2-5	.	.	TGTGCCAGCAGTTTTCGGGTTGGGGAGACCCAGTACTTC	CASSFRVGETQYF
TRBV4-3	TRBJ2-3	.	.	TGCGCCAGCAGCCAAGATCGGTCACGGGGAATTAGCACAGATACGCAGTATTTT	CASSQDRSRGISTDTQYF
TRBV21-1	TRBJ2-4	once	.	TGTGCCAGTGGGGTGAAACTAGCGGGACAAAAAGGGAACATTCAGTACTTC	CASGVKLAGQKGNIQYF
TRBV6-6	TRBJ2-4	.	.	TGTGCCAGCAGACAAACCCAACAGGGCAAAAACATTCAGTACTTC	CASRQTQQGKNIQYF
TRBV27	TRBJ2-7	.	TRBD2	TGTGCCAGCAGTTTGGCGGGAGGGCCTGACGAGCAGTACTTC	CASSLAGGPDEQYF
TRBV9	TRBJ2-7	.	TRBD1	TGTGCCAGCAGCCCCCAGGGACAGGGACCTTACGAGCAGTACTTC	CASSPQGQGPYEQYF
TRBV4-1	TRBJ1-3	few	.	TGCGCCAGCAGCCAAGAAGGCTCGGGTGCTGGAAACACCATATATTTT	CASSQEGSGAGNTIYF
TRBV7-2	TRBJ2-2	.	.	TGTGCCAGCAGCTCGAGGGTAGTCGACACCGGGGAGCTGTTTTTT	CASSSRVVDTGELFF
TRBV19	TRBJ2-7	.	TRBD2	TGTGCCAGTAGTCACGGGACTAGCCAGCTCGAGCAGTACTTC	CASSHGTSQLEQYF
TRBV6-5	TRBJ2-1	.	.	TGTGCCAGCAGTTACCCCCGGGGAGGTTACAATGAGCAGTTCTTC	CASSYPRGGYNEQFF
TRBV5-1	TRBJ2-3	.	TRBD2	TGCGCCAGCAGCGTTGAGCGGGAGGGCACAGATACGCAGTATTTT	CASSVEREGTDTQYF
TRBV4-3	TRBJ2-2	.	.	TGCGCCAGCAGTAGTGGAGGATACTTCACCGGGGAGCTGTTTTTT	CASSSGGYFTGELFF
TRBV18	TRBJ2-1	.	TRBD1	TGTGCCAGCTCCCACCGGGACAGGGCCCCCGGGGCCGGGTGGAATGAGCAGTTCTTC	CASSHRDRAPGAGWNEQFF
TRBV10-2	TRBJ2-2	.	TRBD2	TGCGCCAGCAGGACCCCCCAAGAGAGCGGGATCACCGGGGAGCTGTTTTTT	CASRTPQESGITGELFF
TRBV3-1/TRBV3-2	TRBJ1-1	.	.	TGTGCCAGCAGTCCGACAGTTAACACTGAAGCTTTCTTT	CASSPTVNTEAFF